This is a list of T cell receptor beta chains from one sample in a study of response to subunit inactivated influenza vaccine. TCRdb reanalysed the RT-PCR reads using MiXCR and keeps one entry per CDR3 protein. Of more than 700,000 distinct CDR3 sequences detected, less than 25% appear once; the ten largest clones hold approximately 10%. The starting material was PBMCs from blood, obtained 4 to 6 days after vaccination. These receptor sequences come from a man aged 50-60 years who received an inactivated influenza vaccine. The CDR3 runs from the conserved cysteine through the conserved F or W. D genes are given only for firm matches. The listing skips clone size in some rows; elsewhere it reads once, few, many or a size class.

J gene	V gene	clone size	D gene	CDR3 DNA	CDR3 protein
TRBJ2-7	TRBV5-1	few	.	TGCGCCAGCAGCTTCGTTGAGGGGCTAGCCTACGAGCAGTACTTC	CASSFVEGLAYEQYF
TRBJ2-7	TRBV4-3	.	.	TGCGCCAGCAGCCAAGCTTACTACGAGCAGTACTTC	CASSQAYYEQYF
TRBJ2-3	TRBV12-3/TRBV12-4	many	TRBD2	TGTGCCAGCACCCTAGGTGGGGAGGGTGCAGATACGCAGTATTTT	CASTLGGEGADTQYF
TRBJ2-7	TRBV4-3	.	.	TGCGCCAGCAGCCAAGAGCCCGGGACCCACCCTGGGGCGCAGTACTTC	CASSQEPGTHPGAQYF
TRBJ2-5	TRBV5-1	.	TRBD1	TGCGCCAGCAGGACAGGGTTTCAAGAGACCCAGTACTTC	CASRTGFQETQYF
TRBJ2-1	TRBV11-1	.	TRBD2	TGTGCCAGCAGCTTAGTCCCGACTAGCGGGAGGGCTGACAATGAGCAGTTCTTC	CASSLVPTSGRADNEQFF
TRBJ1-1	TRBV20-1	once	.	TGCAGTGCTATACCGGGACAACTGAACACTGAAGCTTTCTTT	CSAIPGQLNTEAFF
TRBJ2-7	TRBV6-2/TRBV6-3	once	.	TGTGCCAGCAGTACCCCGCAGGGATTCAACGAGCAGTACTTC	CASSTPQGFNEQYF
TRBJ2-3	TRBV10-3	.	TRBD2	TGTGCCACCTCGACTAGCGGGATAGGTGATACGCAGTATTTT	CATSTSGIGDTQYF
TRBJ2-5	TRBV7-2	.	.	TGTGCCAGCAGCTTAGCCCCTAATTCCGGGACCCAGTACTTC	CASSLAPNSGTQYF
TRBJ1-4	TRBV5-1	.	.	TGCGCCAGGAGGCCACTTCGAGTTGAAAAACTGTTTTTT	CARRPLRVEKLFF
TRBJ2-3	TRBV7-2	.	TRBD2	TGTGCCAGCAGTATACTAGCGGCTCGGGGCACAGATACGCAGTATTTT	CASSILAARGTDTQYF
TRBJ2-2	TRBV6-1	once	.	TGTGCCAGCAGTCGCGGGTCGGCCGGGGAGCTGTTTTTT	CASSRGSAGELFF
TRBJ2-5	TRBV12-3/TRBV12-4	many	.	TGTGCCAGCAGTCCCCAGGGATGGGACCAAGAGACCCAGTACTTC	CASSPQGWDQETQYF
TRBJ1-2	TRBV18	.	.	TGTGCCAGCTCCGGGGCCGAGATGCCGGCCTCAGTTGGCTACACCTTC	CASSGAEMPASVGYTF
TRBJ2-2	TRBV9	few	TRBD2	TGTGCCAGCGGACGCGGGGGAGCTAACACCGGGGAGCTGTTTTTT	CASGRGGANTGELFF
TRBJ2-3	TRBV20-1	.	TRBD1	TGCAGTGCTAGTCCCAGGACAGGGCACACAGATACGCAGTATTTT	CSASPRTGHTDTQYF
TRBJ1-2	TRBV6-5	.	TRBD1	TGTGCCAGCAGTTACGGACAGGGGGCTTCTAACTATGGCTACACCTTC	CASSYGQGASNYGYTF
TRBJ2-7	TRBV12-3/TRBV12-4	.	.	TGTGCCAGCACCCCCTCGGCTGGGAGTCCCCTCTACGAGCAGTACTTC	CASTPSAGSPLYEQYF
TRBJ1-2	TRBV2	.	.	TGTGCCAGCAGGGCCGGGTCAGGGTTTCGGTATGGCTACACCTTC	CASRAGSGFRYGYTF
TRBJ2-7	TRBV5-6	few	TRBD1	TGTGCCAGCAGCCTACCGCAGGGGGAAGAGCAGTACTTC	CASSLPQGEEQYF
TRBJ2-7	TRBV21-1	few	.	TGTGCCAGCCTGAGGACAGGGATCCACGAGCAGTACTTC	CASLRTGIHEQYF
TRBJ2-1	TRBV29-1	many	.	TGCAGCGTTGCGGGGGGCGGTGAGCAGTTCTTC	CSVAGGGEQFF
TRBJ1-1	TRBV30	few	.	TGTGCCTGGAGTTGGGGCTTGGGAGGGAACACTGAAGCTTTCTTT	CAWSWGLGGNTEAFF
TRBJ1-6	TRBV20-1	few	.	TGCAGTGCTAGGGCGGGGAATTCACCCCTCCACTTT	CSARAGNSPLHF
TRBJ2-2	TRBV6-5	few	TRBD1	TGTGCCAGCAGATTACAGACAGGGGCCGGGGAGCTGTTTTTT	CASRLQTGAGELFF
TRBJ1-1	TRBV18	.	.	TGTGCCAGCTCACCAGGGGTGACGAACACTGAAGCTTTCTTT	CASSPGVTNTEAFF
TRBJ2-3	TRBV4-2	.	TRBD2	TGTGCCAGCAGCCAAGTCTCTAGCGGGGGGGCGGATACGCAGTATTTT	CASSQVSSGGADTQYF
TRBJ2-1	TRBV7-2	.	TRBD2	TGTGCCAGCAGCCACTCACTAGCGGGGGTTTACAATGAGCAGTTCTTC	CASSHSLAGVYNEQFF
TRBJ1-4	TRBV28	few	.	TGTGCCAGCAGCAAAGGGGGGCTGTATGAAAAACTGTTTTTT	CASSKGGLYEKLFF
TRBJ2-7	TRBV10-3	few	TRBD2	TGTGCCTCCGCTCCGGGACTAGCCTACGAGCAGTACTTC	CASAPGLAYEQYF
TRBJ2-3	TRBV20-1	.	.	TGCAGTGCTAGAGACCCCGGCAGTTTTAGCACAGATACGCAGTATTTT	CSARDPGSFSTDTQYF
TRBJ2-3	TRBV20-1	few	.	TGCAGTGCGAGAGAGGGGGGGGGTTCTTTAGATACGCAGTATTTT	CSAREGGGSLDTQYF
TRBJ2-7	TRBV5-6	few	.	TGTGCCAGCATCAAGACTAGAACCTACGAGCAGTACTTC	CASIKTRTYEQYF
TRBJ2-1	TRBV5-1	.	.	TGCGCCAGCAGCCGCGGGACATTGTACAATGAGCAGTTCTTC	CASSRGTLYNEQFF
TRBJ2-1	TRBV20-1	few	.	TGCAGTGCTAAGGGACTCGAGGAGCAGTTCTTC	CSAKGLEEQFF
TRBJ2-3	TRBV12-3/TRBV12-4	.	.	TGTGCCAGCAGTTTAAAACTCTCACTCCTCACAGATACGCAGTATTTT	CASSLKLSLLTDTQYF
TRBJ2-7	TRBV4-2	.	.	TGTGCCAGCAGCCACGGACGTGGTTACTCCTACGAGCAGTACTTC	CASSHGRGYSYEQYF
TRBJ2-7	TRBV29-1	many	TRBD2	TGCAGCGTTGGTGGACTAGCGGGTTACGAGCAGTACTTC	CSVGGLAGYEQYF
TRBJ2-7	TRBV20-1	.	TRBD1	TGCAGTACTCCGGGACAGGGAGCCCACGAGCAGTACTTC	CSTPGQGAHEQYF
TRBJ2-7	TRBV4-1	.	TRBD1	TGCGCCAGCAGCCAGGAACAGGGGCTAGGCTACGAGCAGTACTTC	CASSQEQGLGYEQYF
TRBJ2-1	TRBV29-1	.	.	TGCAGCGTTGAACCCAGGGGGGGGGACAATGAGCAGTTCTTC	CSVEPRGGDNEQFF
TRBJ2-1	TRBV6-7	.	TRBD2	TGTGCCATCAAGGATGTCCTAGCGGGGTACCAAAGCAATGAGCAGTTCTTC	CAIKDVLAGYQSNEQFF
TRBJ1-1	TRBV9	.	.	TGTGCCAGCAGCGTGTCGAGGGAAGGGGGGACTGAAGCTTTCTTT	CASSVSREGGTEAFF
TRBJ2-1	TRBV7-9	.	.	TGTGCCAGCAGCTTCTTGATAGGCGAGCAGTTCTTC	CASSFLIGEQFF
TRBJ1-4	TRBV5-1	.	.	TGCGCCAGCAGCTTTAGGAGAGCAACTAATGAAAAACTGTTTTTT	CASSFRRATNEKLFF
TRBJ2-1	TRBV20-1	.	.	TGCAGTGCTAGGGGTCGGACCGTTTCCTCCAATGAGCAGTTCTTC	CSARGRTVSSNEQFF
TRBJ2-7	TRBV27	few	.	TGTGCCAGCAGTTTATATCAGACCGCCTACGAGCAGTACTTC	CASSLYQTAYEQYF
TRBJ2-7	TRBV2	.	TRBD2	TGTGCCAGCAGCCAACCGGGACTAGCGGCCTACGAGCAGTACTTC	CASSQPGLAAYEQYF
TRBJ2-5	TRBV19	.	TRBD1	TGTGCCAGTAGAAGGACAGGCTTCCAAGAGACCCAGTACTTC	CASRRTGFQETQYF
TRBJ2-2	TRBV19	.	TRBD2	TGTGCCAGTAGTATCGAGGGACTAGCGGGAGGGAACACCGGGGAGCTGTTTTTT	CASSIEGLAGGNTGELFF
TRBJ2-7	TRBV12-3/TRBV12-4	many	TRBD2	TGTGCCAGCAGTAGAGCGGGAGGTACCTACGAGCAGTACTTC	CASSRAGGTYEQYF
TRBJ1-1	TRBV20-1	few	.	TGCAGTGCTAGAGACGACGATTTTGAAGCTTTCTTT	CSARDDDFEAFF
TRBJ2-7	TRBV10-3	.	TRBD1	TGTGCCATCAGTGGGGACAGAAACTCCTACGAGCAGTACTTC	CAISGDRNSYEQYF
TRBJ2-5	TRBV28	few	TRBD1	TGTGCCAGCAGTCCCGGGACAGGAGAGGTGACCCAGTACTTC	CASSPGTGEVTQYF
TRBJ2-7	TRBV27	.	TRBD1	TGTGCCAGCAGTTTCTTACGACAGGGGTTTGTTCCCTACGAGCAGTACTTC	CASSFLRQGFVPYEQYF
TRBJ2-5	TRBV6-5	.	.	TGTGCCAGCAGTTACAGCAGGAGGGCCAGGGGAGAGACCCAGTACTTC	CASSYSRRARGETQYF
TRBJ1-3	TRBV20-1	few	.	TGCAGTGCCCAAAAGGGAGTCTCTGGAAACACCATATATTTT	CSAQKGVSGNTIYF
TRBJ2-1	TRBV7-8	.	TRBD2	TGTGCCAGCAGCTTAGGACTAGCGGGGGTTAACAATGAGCAGTTCTTC	CASSLGLAGVNNEQFF
TRBJ1-2	TRBV20-1	few	.	TGCAGTGCTAGATGGCTGGGGGCGAGTGGCTATGGCTACACCTTC	CSARWLGASGYGYTF